This T cell receptor (beta chain) derives from a study of regulatory T cells in long-lasting Graves disease. At the level of the study: Persistent cases took antithyroid drugs over 5 years and stayed TSH receptor antibody positive.

Documented time point: persistent/refractory GD, antithyroid drugs over 5 years with positive TRAb. From PBMCs, RNA was extracted and then used to make the TCR library. With iRepertoire HTBI primers and Arm-PCR of CDR3 regions, TCR beta libraries were built. MiXCR, run by TCRdb on the multiplex PCR reads, gives a single entry per CDR3 protein. The profile shows 350,000 to 500,000 distinct CDR3 sequences, around 20% of them singletons. Trimming shortened V by 2 bases and J by 3 bases, and 11 bases separated the two germline ends. Germline V gene sequence: CDR1 ENHRY, CDR2 SYGVKD. This CDR3 is built from 15 residues. Study-level findings and limits: TCR diversity was lower in persistent Graves' patients (versus newly diagnosed ones).

With respect to this clonotype: The antigen remains undetermined.

The specimen comprised peripheral blood mononuclear cells (PBMCs), sampled when the disease was refractory, from a patient treated with antithyroid drugs. The chain joins TRBV10-3 to TRBJ1-5, with D possibly being TRBD1 (6 bases). The sequence derives from a female donor with Graves disease. The CDR3 is CAISETGADNQPQHF. CDR3 sequence (DNA): TGTGCCATCAGTGAGACGGGGGCAGACAATCAGCCCCAGCATTTT.